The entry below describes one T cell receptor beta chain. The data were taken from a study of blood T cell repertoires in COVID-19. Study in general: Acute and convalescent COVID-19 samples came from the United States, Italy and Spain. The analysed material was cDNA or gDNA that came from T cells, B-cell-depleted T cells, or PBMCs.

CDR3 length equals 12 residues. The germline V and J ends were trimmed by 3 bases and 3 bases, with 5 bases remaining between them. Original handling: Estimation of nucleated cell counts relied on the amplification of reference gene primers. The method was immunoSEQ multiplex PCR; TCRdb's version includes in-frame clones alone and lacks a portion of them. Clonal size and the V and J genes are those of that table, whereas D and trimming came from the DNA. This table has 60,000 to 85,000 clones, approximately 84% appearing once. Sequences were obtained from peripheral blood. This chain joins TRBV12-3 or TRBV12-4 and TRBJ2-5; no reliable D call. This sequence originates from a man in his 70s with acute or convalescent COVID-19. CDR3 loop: CASSFREETQYF. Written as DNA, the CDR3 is TGTGCCAGCAGTTTTCGGGAAGAGACCCAGTACTTC.